Listed here are 8 T cell receptor beta chains from one sample, sequenced in a study of blood T cells in healthy people across ages. The use of a sample-barcoded 5' primer and a J-beta primer mix characterized a second PCR of roughly 6 to 11 cycles. Via MiXCR, TCRdb re-called the 5' RACE reads, giving one row per CDR3 protein. Of more than 700,000 distinct CDR3 sequences listed, less than 70% were seen once; the top ten hold about 38%. The sequenced sample consisted of blood. These receptor sequences come from a man at least 80 years old in good health.

In its sample, this clonotype was seen a few times. The rearrangement links TRBV12-3 or TRBV12-4 to TRBJ2-5; no reliable D call. CDR3 length: 12 amino acids. V lost 0 bases and J lost 7, with 6 bases in between. The CDR3 nucleotides are TGTGCCAGCAGTTTAGCGGGTAGGACCCAGTACTTC. Translated: CASSLAGRTQYF.

The chain couples TRBV10-1 to TRBJ2-2, with D uncertain. Trimming took off 0 bases at V and 11 bases at J, with 10 bases between the two ends. Germline CDR1 is WNHNN and CDR2 is SYGVQD (reference sequence). The CDR3 is 13 residues long. The DNA of the CDR3 is TGCGCCAGCAGTGAGTCTAAACCTGGCGAGCTGTTTTTT. Translating it yields CASSESKPGELFF.

In its sample, this clonotype was seen once. The chain couples TRBV24-1 to TRBJ1-2, with TRBD1 matching 9 bases. The CDR3 totals 13 residues. CDR1 KGHDR and CDR2 SFDVKD come from the germline V gene. With 3 bases clipped from V and 11 bases from J, the junction kept 6 bases outside the gene matches. CDR3: CATSDPGQGGYTF. Written as DNA, the CDR3 is TGTGCCACCAGTGATCCGGGACAGGGTGGATACACCTTC.

The chain employs TRBV5-1 and TRBJ2-1; the D gene is possibly TRBD2 (7 bases). The germline V gene has CDR1 SGHRS and CDR2 YFSETQ. Trimming left V 3 bases short and J 4 bases short, with 17 bases between. The CDR3 loop spans 16 amino acids. The CDR3 protein is CASSWTGGGQYNEQFF. CDR3 bases: TGCGCCAGCAGCTGGACTGGCGGGGGCCAATACAATGAGCAGTTCTTC. Full variable domain (remainder filled in from reference TRBV5-1 and TRBJ2-1): KAGVTQTPRYLIKTRGQQVTLSCSPISGHRSVSWYQQTPGQGLQFLFEYFSETQRNKGNFPGRFSGRQFSNSRSEMNVSTLELGDSALYLCASSWTGGGQYNEQFFGPGTRLTVL.

The J gene is TRBJ2-7, the V gene TRBV28; D gene uncertain. There are 16 residues in the CDR3. Germline lookup yields CDR1 MDHEN and CDR2 SYDVKM. Trimming took 6 bases from V and 2 from J, leaving 20 bases between them. CDR3 bases: TGTGCCAGCAGCTCACCGGGCTCCAAACCCACCTACGAGCAGTACTTC. This translates into CASSSPGSKPTYEQYF.

The chain couples TRBV14 to TRBJ2-7; TRBD2 matches 13 bases. The V gene end was trimmed by 3 bases and the J gene end by 5 bases; junction bases not matched to a gene: 10. From germline, CDR1 is SGHDN and CDR2 FVKESK. The length of the CDR3 is 17 residues. This chain's CDR3 is CASSHLSLLAGGDEQYF. The DNA for the CDR3 is TGTGCCAGCAGCCACCTCTCCTTACTAGCGGGAGGGGACGAGCAGTACTTC.

The chain uses TRBV4-1 and TRBJ2-7, with TRBD2 matching 7 bases. There are 16 residues in the CDR3. V was clipped by 0 bases and J by 2 bases; unmatched bases: 7. Germline CDR1 reads MGHRA; CDR2 reads YSYEKL. CDR3 bases: TGCGCCAGCAGCCAAGAGGGCGGCGGGAGACCCTACGAGCAGTACTTC. This encodes CASSQEGGGRPYEQYF.

V usage is TRBV7-2 and J usage is TRBJ2-1, with TRBD2 matching over 8 bases. V was clipped by 5 bases and J by 14 bases; unmatched bases: 11. Germline CDR1 and CDR2: SGHTA and FQGNSA. The CDR3 consists of 13 residues. DNA of the CDR3: TGTGCCAGCAGCAAGAGCAAGGGACTAGATAAGTTCTTC. It yields the protein CASSKSKGLDKFF.